Given below is one T cell receptor (beta chain) in context. Its target is not known. The source of the sample is a study of Tregs in tolerant kidney transplant recipients. Related graft donors supplied nonmyeloablative bone marrow transplants, and mixed chimerism was transient. V shed 6 bases and J shed 0 bases, with 3 bases lying between them. Germline CDR1 is KGHSH and CDR2 is LQKENI. This CDR3 spans 11 amino acids. Findings and limits, study-wide: Few patients were studied, so findings need validation in larger groups. Antigen-driven expansion was suggested because donor-specific Tregs expanded more than all Tregs in tolerant patients. The most relevant donor-specific Treg TCRbeta repertoire apparently came from expansion with activated donor B cells. This study did not directly address biological reproducibility.

Only in-frame clones appear in the TCRdb table, and some are missing; sequencing was by immunoSEQ multiplex PCR. The sample consists of roughly 64,000 clones, approximately 87% of them appearing once. The chain has TRBV18 and TRBJ2-7; D ambiguous. The sample in question was CD4+ T cells from blood (PBMCs), obtained 6 months after the transplant. This clonotype originated in a human patient who received a combined kidney and bone marrow transplant. Some of the T cells may derive from the graft donor. This CDR3 reads CASSLSYEQYF. The CDR3 DNA sequence: TGTGCCAGCTCCCTCTCCTACGAGCAGTACTTC.